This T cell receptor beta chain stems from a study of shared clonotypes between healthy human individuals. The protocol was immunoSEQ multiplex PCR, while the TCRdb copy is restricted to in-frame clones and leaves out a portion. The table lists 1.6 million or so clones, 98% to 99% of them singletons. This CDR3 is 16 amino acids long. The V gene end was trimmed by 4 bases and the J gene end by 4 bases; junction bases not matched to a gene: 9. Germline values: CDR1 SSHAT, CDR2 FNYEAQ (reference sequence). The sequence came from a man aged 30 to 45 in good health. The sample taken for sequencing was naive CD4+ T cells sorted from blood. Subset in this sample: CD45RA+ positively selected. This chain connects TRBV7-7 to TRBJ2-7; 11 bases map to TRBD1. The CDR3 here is CASSSGQGAPMYEQYF. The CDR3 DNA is TGTGCCAGCAGCTCTGGACAGGGGGCGCCGATGTACGAGCAGTACTTC.